Listed here are 15 T cell receptor beta chains from one sample, sequenced in a study of shared clonotypes between healthy human individuals. Clones were sequenced by immunoSEQ multiplex PCR, and TCRdb holds only the in-frame ones, with some missing. The sample has some 2,500,000 clones; approximately 94% are singletons. Sequenced material: naive CD4+ T cells from PBMCs. The subset denotes: CD45RA+ positively selected. All receptors come from a man aged 18 to 29 in good health. Some clones in this sample may be carry-over from other donors' samples.

Comments on this clone: Relative to the germline gene, one junction end is altered; a read error may explain this. The V call is TRBV29-1, the J call TRBJ2-5, with TRBD2 matching over 9 bases. Matching the DNA end better, TRBJ2-7 makes the J call doubtful. The CDR3 sequence is 10 residues long. Germline V gene sequence: CDR1 SQVTM, CDR2 ANQGSEA. The CDR3 region is CEREAYEQYF. The CDR3 nucleotides read TGTGAGCGGGAGGCCTACGAGCAGTACTTC.

V is TRBV11-3 and J is TRBJ2-3; the D gene is possibly TRBD2 (5 bases). The germline V gene encodes CDR1 SGHNT and CDR2 YENEEA. The V gene lost 0 bases and the J gene lost 8 bases, with 12 bases spanning the gap. This CDR3 has 14 residues. The CDR3 DNA reads as TGTGCCAGCAGCTTAGACGGGATGAGAGGTACGCAGTATTTT. It is translated as CASSLDGMRGTQYF.

This chain connects TRBV2 to TRBJ2-1; 10 bases map to TRBD2. The CDR3 is 14 residues long. Looked up from germline, CDR1 is SNHLY and CDR2 is FYNNEI. J gave up 6 bases and V 6 bases, and 5 bases lay outside the gene matches. CDR3 loop: CASRSSGSGNEQFF. Here the CDR3 DNA reads TGTGCCAGCAGGTCTAGCGGGAGTGGCAATGAGCAGTTCTTC.

This rearrangement joins TRBV5-4 to TRBJ2-2; D remains unclear. V was trimmed by 0 bases and J by 3 bases, leaving 12 bases between them. CDR1 is SGHNT and CDR2 is YYREEE in the germline V gene (reference sequence). This CDR3 spans 16 amino acids. CDR3 bases: TGTGCCAGCAGCTTGGGAATAGCTCCCCACACCGGGGAGCTGTTTTTT. Its protein product is CASSLGIAPHTGELFF. Using reference TRBV5-4 and TRBJ2-2 for the parts outside the CDR3, the full variable domain is ETGVTQSPTHLIKTRGQQVTLRCSSQSGHNTVSWYQQALGQGPQFIFQYYREEENGRGNFPPRFSGLQFPNYSSELNVNALELDDSALYLCASSLGIAPHTGELFFGEGSRLTVL.

The genes are TRBV7-8 and TRBJ2-7; 11 bases are shared with TRBD2. The CDR3 is 20 amino acids. V shed 4 bases and J 1 base; nucleotides not matched to a gene: 18. Germline V CDR1 and CDR2: SGHVS, FQNEAQ. CDR3 bases: TGTGCCAGCAGCTCAGGCGGGCTAGCGGGAGGTAGGAAGGGGTCCTACGAGCAGTACTTC. Translated, it gives CASSSGGLAGGRKGSYEQYF.

The chain has TRBV4-2 and TRBJ2-1; 7 bases are a match to TRBD2. The germline gives CDR1 LGHNA, CDR2 YNFKEQ. The CDR3 is 18 amino acids. V trimming: 2 bases; J trimming: 2 bases; junction bases outside the gene matches: 12. DNA for the CDR3: TGTGCCAGCAGCCAAAGGGGAGGGCTAGCTGATACCTACAATGAGCAGTTCTTC. It yields the protein CASSQRGGLADTYNEQFF.

A remark on this clone: Additional DNA sequences in this sample encode the identical CDR3. This chain connects TRBV29-1 to TRBJ1-1; unclear D gene. V was pared by 6 bases and J by 1 base, with 6 bases between. Germline-derived CDR1 and CDR2 are SQVTM and ANQGSEA. The length of the CDR3 is 11 residues. This CDR3 reads CSVAANTEAFF. The CDR3 bases are TGCAGCGTAGCAGCGAACACTGAAGCTTTCTTT.

As for this clone: Additional DNA sequences in this sample encode the identical CDR3. This chain links TRBV18 with TRBJ2-7; D uncertain. Trimming removed 0 bases at V and 1 base at J, with 4 bases between. The length of the CDR3 is 13 residues. The germline CDR1 and CDR2 sequences are KGHSH and LQKENI. The CDR3 DNA reads as TGTGCCAGCTCACCACCGTCTTCCTACGAGCAGTACTTC. Translating it yields CASSPPSSYEQYF.

This clone was seen a handful of times. Other DNA sequences in the same sample also yield this CDR3. The chain employs TRBV14 and TRBJ1-1, with D uncertain. This CDR3 comprises 13 residues. Germline CDR1 and CDR2: SGHDN and FVKESK. V lost 0 bases and J lost 5, with 7 bases in between. In DNA form, the CDR3 reads TGTGCCAGCAGCCAAGATCAACGGACTGAAGCTTTCTTT. Its translation: CASSQDQRTEAFF.

The chain employs TRBV5-1 and TRBJ1-5, with D perhaps TRBD1 (5 bases). Germline-derived CDR1 and CDR2 are SGHRS and YFSETQ. This CDR3 contains 14 residues. V lost 4 bases to trimming and J lost 11 bases, with 19 bases between them. Here the CDR3 reads CASSEGTGGLSQHF. DNA for the CDR3: TGCGCCAGCAGCGAGGGGACTGGCGGTCTGTCCCAGCATTTT. Filled out from reference TRBV5-1 and TRBJ1-5, the complete variable domain reads KAGVTQTPRYLIKTRGQQVTLSCSPISGHRSVSWYQQTPGQGLQFLFEYFSETQRNKGNFPGRFSGRQFSNSRSEMNVSTLELGDSALYLCASSEGTGGLSQHFGDGTRLSIL.

The V gene is TRBV9, the J gene TRBJ1-2, with 10 bases identical to TRBD1. This CDR3 comprises 15 residues. Trimming cost V 2 bases and J 5 bases; bases outside gene matches: 6. CDR1 is SGDLS, CDR2 YYNGEE, per germline. CDR3 sequence: CASSVGRDRGYGYTF. The CDR3 DNA follows: TGTGCCAGCAGCGTCGGCCGGGACAGGGGATATGGCTACACCTTC. Using reference TRBV9 and TRBJ1-2 for the parts outside the CDR3, the full variable domain is DSGVTQTPKHLITATGQRVTLRCSPRSGDLSVYWYQQSLDQGLQFLIQYYNGEERAKGNILERFSAQQFPDLHSELNLSSLELGDSALYFCASSVGRDRGYGYTFGSGTRLTVV.

The chain carries TRBV7-9 and TRBJ2-7; tentatively, D is TRBD2 (6 bases). The germline V gene encodes CDR1 SEHNR and CDR2 FQNEAQ (reference sequence). The CDR3 consists of 14 residues. V was cut by 5 bases and J by 7 bases, with 18 bases left in between. CDR3: CASSPLPSAPEQYF. CDR3 nucleotides: TGTGCCAGCAGCCCCCTCCCTAGCGCACCAGAGCAGTACTTC.

The table lists this clone with a count of one. The V call is TRBV10-2, the J call TRBJ2-3; D might be TRBD2 (6 bases). Germline V CDR1 and CDR2: WSHSY, SAAADI. CDR3 length equals 14 residues. V was clipped by 8 bases and J by 2 bases, with 14 bases between them. In DNA, the CDR3 is TGCGCCAGCCATGCTAGCGCACCCACAGATACGCAGTATTTT. Translating gives CASHASAPTDTQYF.

V usage is TRBV28 and J usage is TRBJ2-7; 10 bases agree with TRBD2. This CDR3 has 16 amino acids. In germline, CDR1 is MDHEN, CDR2 SYDVKM. V dropped 5 bases and J dropped 0; count of bases not matched to a gene: 7. The DNA of the CDR3 is TGTGCCAGCAGTAACTTAGCGGGAGGCCGCTCCTACGAGCAGTACTTC. It yields the protein CASSNLAGGRSYEQYF.

This chain joins TRBV27 and TRBJ1-1; no clear D gene. The germline gives CDR1 MNHEY, CDR2 SMNVEV (reference sequence). V lost 3 bases, J lost 4 bases, and 12 bases lay in between. The CDR3 runs 14 residues. The CDR3 nucleotides read TGTGCCAGCAGTTTTTTCCCAGAATTCACTGAAGCTTTCTTT. The encoded protein is CASSFFPEFTEAFF.